This TCR beta chain was sequenced in a study of cytomegalovirus exposure and HLA in healthy donors. About this clone: The antigen remains undetermined.

Regarding the study as a whole: A later analysis linked a missense DCLRE1C variant to TCR beta V- and J-gene trimming.

The V gene's germline CDR1 is SNHLY and CDR2 FYNNEI. V lost 7 bases to trimming and J lost 5 bases; unmatched junction nucleotides: 6. The CDR3 extends over 13 amino acids. PCR used 60 Vbeta primers and 13 Jbeta primers. The repertoire was sequenced with immunoSEQ multiplex PCR; TCRdb's copy has only in-frame clones and lacks some. The sample has about 160,000 clones, 84% seen once. Sequences were obtained from PBMCs. The V and J genes are TRBV2 and TRBJ2-5; 8 nucleotides agree with TRBD2. The source of this sequence is a boy aged 2 to 10 in good health and CMV-seronegative. The CDR3, as DNA: TGTGCCAGCACCTCGGGAGGGCAGGAGACCCAGTACTTC. Residues: CASTSGGQETQYF.